Only one count was recorded for the clone carrying this T cell receptor beta chain. Its antigen is not known. Clones were sequenced by immunoSEQ multiplex PCR, and TCRdb holds only the in-frame ones, with some missing. The sample carries about 10,000 clones, roughly 80% recorded once. The entry originates in a study of tumor-infiltrating lymphocytes in localized non-small cell lung cancer. The CDR3 spans 14 residues. The V end was cut by 2 bases, the J end by 4 bases, with 11 bases between. Germline CDR1 reads SEHNR; CDR2 reads FQNEAQ (reference sequence). Study-wide findings and caveats: Not all patients were TCR sequenced, owing to tissue quantity.

The clonotype was recovered from a human donor with non-small cell lung cancer. Specimen: uninvolved lung tissue not adjacent to the tumor. The gene calls are TRBV7-9 and TRBJ1-1; the D gene is possibly TRBD1 (5 bases). This chain's CDR3 is CASSLFQGGTEAFF. CDR3 DNA sequence: TGTGCCAGCAGCTTATTTCAGGGAGGCACTGAAGCTTTCTTT.